Below are 9 T cell receptor beta chains sequenced from a single sample in a study of CD8+ T cells in alopecia areata (dated by TCRdb to the late 2010s). The treatment or condition label for this specimen denotes: oral pan-JAK inhibitor, 5-10 mg twice daily. The library was obtained by the immunoSEQ multiplex PCR assay. RNA was extracted from all samples and reverse transcribed into cDNA as template for TCR sequencing. TCRdb took over this immuneACCESS table, retaining in-frame rearrangements with V and J assigned. Such tables are incomplete; in checked studies, under half of the missing clones stem from an unresolved V gene, and the remainder is unexplained. In all, the sample holds about 99,000 clones, and 65% to 90% of those were seen once. Of the sample, approximately 10% is held by the ten largest clones. The sample in question was CD8+ T cells sorted from blood, obtained between weeks 30 and 35, from a patient treated with tofacitinib. The source of these receptors is a human donor with alopecia areata.

The chain is built from TRBV7-3 and TRBJ2-5; weak D call: TRBD2 (6 bases). The V gene's germline CDR1 is SGHTA and CDR2 FQGTGA. The CDR3 extends over 17 amino acids. The ends were cut back, 0 bases at V and 3 bases at J, with 17 bases in the middle. The CDR3 spells CASSLTGLGGVEETQYF. DNA of the CDR3: TGTGCCAGCAGCTTAACGGGCCTCGGGGGAGTTGAAGAGACCCAGTACTTC. The variable domain in full, completed from reference TRBV7-3 and TRBJ2-5, reads GAGVSQTPSNKVTEKGKYVELRCDPISGHTALYWYRQSLGQGPEFLIYFQGTGAADDSGLPNDRFFAVRPEGSVSTLKIQRTERGDSAVYLCASSLTGLGGVEETQYFGPGTRLLVL.

J is TRBJ1-1 and V is TRBV6-5; no clear D. Germline CDR1 reads MNHEY; CDR2 reads SVGAGI. Trimming left V 11 bases short and J 4 bases short, with 14 bases between. The CDR3 spans 12 residues. The CDR3 coding sequence is TGTGCCGTCGGGGAGGTAGTCACTGAAGCTTTCTTT. Residues: CAVGEVVTEAFF.

The chain recombines TRBV2 with TRBJ2-2; D perhaps matches TRBD1 (6 bases). V shed 6 bases and J shed 2 bases, with 10 bases lying between them. Germline V gene data show CDR1 as SNHLY and CDR2 as FYNNEI. This CDR3 has 14 residues. The CDR3: CASRGTQNTGELFF. DNA of the CDR3: TGTGCCAGCAGAGGGACACAAAACACCGGGGAGCTGTTTTTT.

The chain recombines TRBV13 with TRBJ2-2, with D possibly TRBD1 on 5 matching bases. Per germline, CDR1 PRHDT and CDR2 FYEKMQ (reference sequence). Trimming took 0 bases from V and 6 from J, leaving 5 bases between them. The CDR3 has 13 amino acids. The CDR3 DNA sequence: TGTGCCAGCAGCTTAGGGACAGCCGGGGAGCTGTTTTTT. Amino acid sequence: CASSLGTAGELFF.

The CDR3 DNA reads as TGTGCCAGCAGAAAACTAGCGGGAGGGGAGACCCAGTACTTC. Its protein product is CASRKLAGGETQYF. V gene TRBV5-4 combines with J gene TRBJ2-5; 13 nucleotides align to TRBD2. After removal of 5 bases from V and 5 bases from J, the junction contained 3 bases not matched to a gene. Per the germline V gene, CDR1 is SGHNT and CDR2 is YYREEE (reference sequence). This CDR3 comprises 14 residues.

This sequence joins TRBV29-1 and TRBJ2-3; D is tentatively TRBD1 or TRBD2 (6 bases each). The CDR3 has 15 residues. V lost 1 base to trimming and J lost 5 bases, with 16 bases between them. Looked up from germline, CDR1 is SQVTM and CDR2 is ANQGSEA. This CDR3 is CSVEVFGGRRDTQYF. CDR3 sequence (DNA): TGCAGCGTTGAAGTTTTCGGGGGCCGCCGAGATACGCAGTATTTT.

This clone is medium-sized within its sample. The chain couples TRBV28 to TRBJ1-1, with a possible D match to TRBD1 (5 bases). The germline gives CDR1 MDHEN, CDR2 SYDVKM. This CDR3 has 12 amino acids. V was trimmed by 6 bases and J by 4 bases, leaving 9 bases between them. CDR3 bases: TGTGCCAGCAGCTTTGGGGCCACTGAAGCTTTCTTT. This translates into CASSFGATEAFF.

The CDR3 loop is CASSAQGLGFGEQYF. In DNA form, the CDR3 reads TGTGCCAGCAGCGCGCAGGGTCTCGGATTCGGAGAGCAGTACTTC. This chain connects TRBV9 to TRBJ2-7; the D gene is possibly TRBD1 (5 bases). Between the trimmed V and J ends, which lost 3 bases and 7 bases, there was a span of 20 bases. The CDR3 covers 15 residues. Germline CDR1 and CDR2: SGDLS and YYNGEE. The whole variable domain, filled in from reference TRBV9 and TRBJ2-7, reads DSGVTQTPKHLITATGQRVTLRCSPRSGDLSVYWYQQSLDQGLQFLIQYYNGEERAKGNILERFSAQQFPDLHSELNLSSLELGDSALYFCASSAQGLGFGEQYFGPGTRLTVT.

This chain uses TRBV30 with TRBJ1-1; D is unresolved. This CDR3 contains 13 residues. V was pared by 1 base and J by 4 bases, with 10 bases between. Germline-derived CDR1 and CDR2 are GTSNPN and SVGIG (reference sequence). The CDR3: CAWSGVVGTEAFF. The CDR3 DNA follows: TGTGCCTGGAGTGGGGTTGTCGGCACTGAAGCTTTCTTT.